The clone carrying this T cell receptor (beta chain) has only a few counts. This CDR3 comprises 16 residues. With 3 bases removed from V and 0 bases from J, the gap between germline ends came to 12 bases. The germline CDR1 and CDR2 sequences are SNHLY and FYNNEI. Per the authors' pipeline: Reference gene primer amplification yielded estimated nucleated cell counts. The protocol was immunoSEQ multiplex PCR, while the TCRdb copy is restricted to in-frame clones and leaves out a portion. V, J and clone size were drawn from that table, and D and trimming were deduced from the DNA. The table includes approximately 120,000 clones, approximately 80% detected once. The data originate from a study of blood T cell repertoires in COVID-19. The wider study: In each case, the material was cDNA or gDNA derived from T cells, B-cell-depleted T cells, or PBMCs.

The material sequenced was peripheral blood. The J gene is TRBJ1-5, the V gene TRBV2; D perhaps matches TRBD1 (5 bases). The clonotype was recovered from a woman in her 50s with acute or convalescent COVID-19. The CDR3 spells CASSDTRVPSNQPQHF. The DNA for the CDR3 is TGTGCCAGCAGTGATACCAGGGTACCTAGCAATCAGCCCCAGCATTTT.